This T cell receptor beta chain came from a study of blood T cell repertoires in COVID-19. Overall study context: COVID-19 samples, acute and convalescent, were from the United States, Italy and Spain. PBMCs, B-cell-depleted T cells, or T cells provided the cDNA or gDNA that made up the material.

In the original processing: Amplifying reference gene primers gave estimates of nucleated cell counts. Assay: immunoSEQ multiplex PCR; the TCRdb copy retains only in-frame clones and omits some. That table supplies the V and J calls and clone size; D and trimming were determined from the DNA. The sample yields approximately 240,000 clones, more than 70% seen once. The sequence came from a woman aged 40 to 55 who had recovered from COVID-19. Material: peripheral blood.

CDR3 sequence (DNA): TGTGCCAGCAGCTCCGGGCAGAGACGCTCTAGCGGGAGGTCCGAGCAGTACTTC. Translated: CASSSGQRRSSGRSEQYF. V is TRBV7-2 and J is TRBJ2-7, with 11 positions matching TRBD2. Germline V gene lookup returns CDR1 SGHTA and CDR2 FQGNSA. Unmatched junction bases numbered 17, after V lost 4 bases and J lost 6 bases. This CDR3 is 18 amino acids long.